The sequence of this T cell receptor (beta chain) was determined in a study of cytomegalovirus exposure and HLA in healthy donors. Study at large: Samples from HLA-typed donors yielded around 79 million unique TCRs in an early data release. Findings of the study overall: Sequencing probably produced one cluster of sequence variants that were highly shared. A later analysis, which compared TCR beta chains of equal frequency, found the HLA-associated ones more clonally expanded.

V was clipped by 8 bases and J by 1 base, with 15 bases between them. CDR1 MDHEN and CDR2 SYDVKM come from the germline V gene. The CDR3 is 15 residues long. With respect to this clone: The antigen remains unidentified.

Primers for the PCR totalled 60 Vbeta and 13 Jbeta. Only in-frame clones appear in the TCRdb table, and some are missing; sequencing was by immunoSEQ multiplex PCR. The repertoire includes about 120,000 clones, about 73% of them detected once, and 3% to 4% sits in the top ten. The gene calls are TRBV28 and TRBJ1-5; D is undetermined. This clonotype was obtained from a woman in her twenties or thirties in good health and CMV-seropositive. Sequenced material: PBMCs. CDR3: CASRERGLSNQPQHF. DNA for the CDR3: TGTGCCAGCCGGGAGCGGGGTTTGAGCAATCAGCCCCAGCATTTT.